A selection of T cell receptor beta chains follows, all from one sample in a study of PD-L1 blockade in urothelial cancer. Profiling relied on immunoSEQ multiplex PCR, and the TCRdb table lists in-frame clones only, not all of them. Among about 88,000 clones listed, 90% to 95% were seen once. Material: PBMCs, obtained around atezolizumab (anti-PD-L1) treatment. The receptor set was obtained from a man in his sixties with urothelial cancer. CDR3s include the opening cysteine and the closing phenylalanine or tryptophan. The D gene is left open where the match is weak. Rows give clone size only sometimes, using once, few, many, or a class for an expanded clone.

d_call	v_call	clone_size	j_call	cdr3_nt	cdr3_aa
TRBD2	TRBV7-6	once	TRBJ2-5	TGTGCCAGCAGCTCCCGGATAGCGGGGGACCAAGAGACCCAGTACTTC	CASSSRIAGDQETQYF
TRBD1	TRBV4-2	.	TRBJ2-2	TGTGCCAGCAGCCTCGAACCCAAGACAGGGGGCACCGGGGAGCTGTTTTTT	CASSLEPKTGGTGELFF
.	TRBV10-1	.	TRBJ2-3	TGCGCCAGCAGCCATCCGGTCCCCACAGATACGCAGTATTTT	CASSHPVPTDTQYF
.	TRBV9	many	TRBJ1-1	TGTGCCAGCAGCCCCACAGGTAACAAGTACGCTTTCTTT	CASSPTGNKYAFF
TRBD1	TRBV10-3	.	TRBJ1-5	TGTGCCATCAGTGAAGGGACAGAGAGCAATCAGCCCCAGCATTTT	CAISEGTESNQPQHF
TRBD2	TRBV7-2	.	TRBJ2-2	TGTGCCAGCAGCTTAGACGCGGGAGCGGAGGAGCTGTTTTTT	CASSLDAGAEELFF
TRBD2	TRBV28	.	TRBJ2-3	TGTGCCAGCAGTATGCGTTCTAGCGGGAGGGGCACAGATACGCAGTATTTT	CASSMRSSGRGTDTQYF
TRBD2	TRBV27	few	TRBJ2-1	TGTGCCAGCAGTACGACGACTAGCGGGGAGTTCTTC	CASSTTTSGEFF
TRBD1	TRBV5-1	once	TRBJ2-7	TGCGCCAGCAGCTGGAGACCGGGACAGGGGGCGGATGAGCAGTACTTC	CASSWRPGQGADEQYF
.	TRBV25-1	.	TRBJ1-2	TGTGCCAGCAGGCCGACAGCTAACTATGGCTACACCTTC	CASRPTANYGYTF
.	TRBV12-2	.	TRBJ1-1	TGTGCAAGTCGCGTGGGGACACCCGAAGCTTTCTTT	CASRVGTPEAFF
TRBD2	TRBV9	.	TRBJ2-3	TGTGCCAGCAGCCTTAGCGGGGGGGCAGATACGCAGTATTTT	CASSLSGGADTQYF
TRBD1	TRBV4-2	.	TRBJ1-5	TGTGCCAGCAGCCAAAGTACAGGGGGTGGTCAGCCCCAGCATTTT	CASSQSTGGGQPQHF
TRBD2	TRBV19	.	TRBJ2-5	TGTGCCAGTAGCCTCGGGACTAGCGGGCAAGAGACCCAGTACTTC	CASSLGTSGQETQYF
.	TRBV4-1	.	TRBJ2-7	TGCGCCAGCAGCCAACAAGGGGGGGTCCACGAGCAGTACTTC	CASSQQGGVHEQYF
.	TRBV9	.	TRBJ2-4	TGTGCCAGCAGCGTTAACAGGGAAGGGAACATTCAGTACTTC	CASSVNREGNIQYF
.	TRBV7-2	.	TRBJ1-6	TGTGCCAGCAGCTTACAGGGAATTAATAATTCACCCCTCCACTTT	CASSLQGINNSPLHF
.	TRBV2	.	TRBJ2-3	TGTGCCAGCGGCGGGGGGGACAGGAACACAGATACGCAGTATTTT	CASGGGDRNTDTQYF
TRBD1	TRBV28	.	TRBJ2-3	TGTGCCAGCGGTAGACAGGGTGTCACAGATACGCAGTATTTT	CASGRQGVTDTQYF
.	TRBV4-2	.	TRBJ1-1	TGTGCCAGCAGCCAGAGCTACCAGGGAAACACTGAAGCTTTCTTT	CASSQSYQGNTEAFF
TRBD1	TRBV4-2	.	TRBJ2-7	TGTGCCAGCAGCCAGGACAGGGATTACGAGCAGTACTTC	CASSQDRDYEQYF
TRBD1	TRBV11-2	.	TRBJ1-3	TGTGCCAGCAGCCCCCGGACAGGGGGCATAGACACCATATATTTT	CASSPRTGGIDTIYF
.	TRBV7-9	.	TRBJ2-5	TGTGCCAGCAGCTTACTTTCTGGCAGGGGCCAAGAGACCCAGTACTTC	CASSLLSGRGQETQYF
.	TRBV5-4	.	TRBJ1-1	TGTGCCAGCAGCGGGCTGTTTAGGGGTAGTACTGAAGCTTTCTTT	CASSGLFRGSTEAFF
.	TRBV25-1	.	TRBJ2-7	TGTGCCAGCAGTGAGTGGGACATTTCCGAGCAGTACTTC	CASSEWDISEQYF
.	TRBV5-8	.	TRBJ1-3	TGTGCCAGCAGCGGCGGCGCTTACTCTGGAAACACCATATATTTT	CASSGGAYSGNTIYF
TRBD1	TRBV7-2	.	TRBJ1-6	TGTGCCAGCAGTCGGGACAGTAGTTATAATTCACCCCTCCACTTT	CASSRDSSYNSPLHF
TRBD1	TRBV19	once	TRBJ1-6	TGTGCCAGTAGTATCACGACAGGGGTGGGTTCACCCCTCCACTTT	CASSITTGVGSPLHF
.	TRBV6-1	.	TRBJ1-2	TGTGCCAGCACCCCTAGGGGCCGGGGCTACACCTTC	CASTPRGRGYTF
TRBD2	TRBV2	.	TRBJ2-5	TGTGCCAGCAGACTAGCGGGGGGAGGGGAGACCCAGTACTTC	CASRLAGGGETQYF
TRBD2	TRBV4-2	.	TRBJ2-1	TGTGCCAGCAGCACAAACCAGCGGGGGACATACAATGAGCAGTTCTTC	CASSTNQRGTYNEQFF
TRBD1	TRBV19	.	TRBJ1-2	TGTGCCAGTAGCCAGACGGGACAGGGTCTTTATCCCTATGGCTACACCTTC	CASSQTGQGLYPYGYTF
TRBD1	TRBV7-2	.	TRBJ2-5	TGTGCCAGCAGCTTCCCCGGACAGGGCCCGGGGACCCAGTACTTC	CASSFPGQGPGTQYF
.	TRBV14	.	TRBJ2-5	TGTGCCAGCAGCCAAGTCCTACCCCAAGAGACCCAGTACTTC	CASSQVLPQETQYF
TRBD1	TRBV5-5	.	TRBJ1-2	TGTGCCAGCAGCTTAGATGGACAGGGGGCGGATGGCTACACCTTC	CASSLDGQGADGYTF
.	TRBV7-9	.	TRBJ1-3	TGTGCCAGCAGCTTATCTCAGGCGAGCTCTGGAAACACCATATATTTT	CASSLSQASSGNTIYF
TRBD1	TRBV2	.	TRBJ1-1	TGTGCCATAGGACAGGAGAACACTGAAGCTTTCTTT	CAIGQENTEAFF
TRBD1	TRBV7-9	.	TRBJ2-3	TGTGCCAGCAGCTTAAATAGGACAGGGAGAAGAGATACGCAGTATTTT	CASSLNRTGRRDTQYF
TRBD2	TRBV7-2	.	TRBJ2-1	TGTGCCAGCAGCCTTGGACTAGCGGGGGGTAGCGATGAGCAGTTCTTC	CASSLGLAGGSDEQFF
.	TRBV4-1	.	TRBJ2-5	TGCGCCAGCAGCCAAGATCAGCTTAGCGGAAAAGGGGCCCAGTACTTC	CASSQDQLSGKGAQYF
.	TRBV28	.	TRBJ1-2	TGTGCCAGCAGCTCCCTCAACTATGGCTACACCTTC	CASSSLNYGYTF
TRBD2	TRBV6-5	.	TRBJ2-7	TGTGCCAGCAGTTACTCGGCGGGGGGGTACGAGCAGTACTTC	CASSYSAGGYEQYF
.	TRBV5-8	.	TRBJ2-4	TGTGCCAGCAGCTTGGCCCTAGGAGTGGCCAAAAACATTCAGTACTTC	CASSLALGVAKNIQYF
TRBD2	TRBV2	.	TRBJ2-3	TGTGCCAGCGGACGGGAGGGGACAGATACGCAGTATTTT	CASGREGTDTQYF
.	TRBV30	.	TRBJ1-4	TGTGGGTCACGCGCTCCCGCAACTAATGAAAAACTGTTTTTT	CGSRAPATNEKLFF
.	TRBV28	.	TRBJ2-7	TGTGCCAGCAGTTTTGGGACTGCCACCGAGCAGTACTTC	CASSFGTATEQYF
.	TRBV11-2	.	TRBJ1-5	TGTGCCAGCAGCGAATCCACAGGGCCCAATCAGCCCCAGCATTTT	CASSESTGPNQPQHF
TRBD1	TRBV9	.	TRBJ2-1	TGTGCCAGCAGCGCGCACGGGCAGGGGGCCGATGAGCAGTTCTTC	CASSAHGQGADEQFF
TRBD1	TRBV6-5	.	TRBJ2-2	TGTGCCAGTTCCGACAGGGCCCGAATTTCCGGGGAGCTGTTTTTT	CASSDRARISGELFF
.	TRBV15	.	TRBJ1-2	TGTGCCACCAGCAGACAGGGCTCTAACTATGGCTACACCTTC	CATSRQGSNYGYTF
TRBD1	TRBV9	.	TRBJ2-2	TGTGCCAGCAGCCCCCAGGGGGCGGGCGGGGAGCTGTTTTTT	CASSPQGAGGELFF
TRBD2	TRBV5-5	.	TRBJ2-7	TGTGCCAGCAGCGGGGGGGACGGGTACGTGCAGTACTTC	CASSGGDGYVQYF
.	TRBV7-3	.	TRBJ2-2	TGTGCCAGCAGCTTCCCCGCCAGGGGTGGCCATCCCGGGGAGCTGTTTTTT	CASSFPARGGHPGELFF
TRBD1	TRBV27	once	TRBJ2-2	TGTGCCAGCCGTAGGCTGACAGGGGGCGATATATGGACCGGGGAGCTGTTTTTT	CASRRLTGGDIWTGELFF
TRBD2	TRBV4-2	.	TRBJ2-1	TGTGCCAGCAGCGAACGGGGGGGGGTGAAAAATGAGCAGTTCTTC	CASSERGGVKNEQFF